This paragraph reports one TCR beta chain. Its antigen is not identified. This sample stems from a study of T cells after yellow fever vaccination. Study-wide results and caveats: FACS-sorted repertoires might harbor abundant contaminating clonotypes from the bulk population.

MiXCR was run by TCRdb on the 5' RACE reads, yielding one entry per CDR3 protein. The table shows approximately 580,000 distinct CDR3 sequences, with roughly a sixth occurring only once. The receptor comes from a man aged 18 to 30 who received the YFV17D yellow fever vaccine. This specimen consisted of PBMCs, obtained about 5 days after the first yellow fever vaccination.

The CDR3 DNA is TGTGCCAGCAGCGTACAGTCTCCCCGAGGGATGGGAGCTACGCAGTATTTT. Encoded protein: CASSVQSPRGMGATQYF. The gene calls are TRBV9 and TRBJ2-3; the D gene is possibly TRBD2 (5 bases). CDR3 length: 17 residues. Trimming took 1 base from V and 8 from J, leaving 23 bases between them. CDR1 and CDR2 (germline): SGDLS, YYNGEE.